A selection of T cell receptor beta chains follows, all from one sample in a study of blood T cell repertoires in COVID-19. TCRdb's copy holds only in-frame clones and misses some; the assay was immunoSEQ multiplex PCR. The table has roughly 250,000 clones, around 87% seen once. Specimen: peripheral blood. The source of these receptors is a man aged 60 to 75 who had recovered from COVID-19. Both conserved end residues are part of each CDR3. Fields, in order: D gene, CDR3 length, J gene, clone size, V gene, CDR3 DNA, CDR3 protein. A D gene is named only where the DNA matches it firmly. Size is stated for part of the rows, as once, few or many counts, or as a class when the clone is expanded.

TRBD2,18,TRBJ2-3,NA,TRBV27,TGTGCCAGCCCCCCGCCCCGGCCTAGCGGGGGGGCCGCAGATACGCAGTATTTT,CASPPPRPSGGAADTQYF
NA,14,TRBJ1-5,NA,TRBV5-5,TGTGCCAGCAGCTTGGTGGGGGGGGATCAGCCCCAGCATTTT,CASSLVGGDQPQHF
TRBD2,17,TRBJ2-3,NA,TRBV28,TGTGCCAGCAACCAGCGGGGGGGCCGATTACGTACAGATACGCAGTATTTT,CASNQRGGRLRTDTQYF
TRBD1,19,TRBJ2-6,NA,TRBV10-1,TGCGCCAGCAGTGAGGGAATTGGGACAGGAGTCTCTGGGGCCAACGTCCTGACTTTC,CASSEGIGTGVSGANVLTF
TRBD1,15,TRBJ1-2,NA,TRBV5-4,TGTGCCAGCAGCTTGGGGACAGGGCGTTTTCGGGGCTACACCTTC,CASSLGTGRFRGYTF
NA,13,TRBJ1-1,once,TRBV29-1,TGCAGCGTTGAAAGAGGGTCTGGCACTGAAGCTTTCTTT,CSVERGSGTEAFF
TRBD1,15,TRBJ1-2,NA,TRBV27,TGTGCCAGCAGTTTAACGGCAGGGGGCAGGTATGGCTACACCTTC,CASSLTAGGRYGYTF
NA,12,TRBJ1-5,NA,TRBV12-3/TRBV12-4,TGTGCCAGCAGTTTCGGCAATCAGCCCCAGCATTTT,CASSFGNQPQHF
NA,12,TRBJ2-2,NA,TRBV12-3/TRBV12-4,TGTGCCAGCAGTACAGGATACGGGGAGCTGTTTTTT,CASSTGYGELFF
NA,15,TRBJ2-2,NA,TRBV3-1/TRBV3-2,TGTGCCAGCAGCCAAAACGGGAGAAAGACCGGGGAGCTGTTTTTT,CASSQNGRKTGELFF
NA,14,TRBJ1-6,NA,TRBV11-3,TGTGCCAGCAGCCAGGGTCTCACCGGTTCACCCCTCCACTTT,CASSQGLTGSPLHF
TRBD2,16,TRBJ2-3,NA,TRBV7-6,TGTGCCAGCAGCCCCCCGAGGCGGGGGGGCCCAGATACGCAGTATTTT,CASSPPRRGGPDTQYF
NA,15,TRBJ1-5,NA,TRBV19,TGTGCCAGTAGTCCCGGACAGTATAGCAATCAGCCCCAGCATTTT,CASSPGQYSNQPQHF
NA,14,TRBJ1-6,NA,TRBV7-9,TGTGCCAGCAGCTTAGAGTTCCCAGATTCACCCCTCCACTTT,CASSLEFPDSPLHF
TRBD1,14,TRBJ2-2,NA,TRBV3-1/TRBV3-2,TGTGCCAGCAGCCTAAAAGGGGGCGCCGGGGAGCTGTTTTTT,CASSLKGGAGELFF
NA,14,TRBJ1-4,NA,TRBV6-6,TGTGCCAGCAGTTACAGCGGTCGAGCCGACAAACTGTTTTTT,CASSYSGRADKLFF
TRBD1,17,TRBJ1-2,NA,TRBV7-2,TGTGCCAGCAGCTTGGATCTTGTTAAGGGGGCGCGAGGTGGCTACACCTTC,CASSLDLVKGARGGYTF
TRBD2,14,TRBJ2-6,NA,TRBV6-5,TGTGCCAGCGGGGACTACTCTGGGGCCAACGTCCTGACTTTC,CASGDYSGANVLTF
TRBD2,16,TRBJ2-3,NA,TRBV19,TGTGCCAGTAGTAAGGGACTAGCGGGGGTCCCAGATACGCAGTATTTT,CASSKGLAGVPDTQYF
TRBD1,17,TRBJ1-5,once,TRBV24-1,TGTGCCACCAGTGATCCCCGGACAGGGCCCAACAATCAGCCCCAGCATTTT,CATSDPRTGPNNQPQHF
NA,14,TRBJ2-3,NA,TRBV7-9,TGTGCCAGCAGCTTAGGTTTCTACACAGATACGCAGTATTTT,CASSLGFYTDTQYF
TRBD2,17,TRBJ2-5,NA,TRBV2,TGTGCCAGCAGTGGCGGACTAGCGGGGGGGCGCCAAGAGACCCAGTACTTC,CASSGGLAGGRQETQYF
NA,14,TRBJ2-5,few,TRBV29-1,TGCAGCGTCCGCGTCGAAACAGTCTCCGAGACCCAGTACTTC,CSVRVETVSETQYF
NA,13,TRBJ2-7,NA,TRBV18,TGTGCCAGCTCACCATCATCCGGGGTAGAGCAGTACTTC,CASSPSSGVEQYF
NA,16,TRBJ2-3,NA,TRBV3-1/TRBV3-2,TGTGCCAGCAGCCAAGTCGGGGGGCGAGGCACAGATACGCAGTATTTT,CASSQVGGRGTDTQYF
NA,14,TRBJ1-2,NA,TRBV5-1,TGCGCCAGCAGCTTTTTAGTCGGGGTCTATGGCTACACCTTC,CASSFLVGVYGYTF
NA,17,TRBJ2-7,NA,TRBV5-1,TGCGCCAGCAGCTTAGGCCGGGGCGGCAGGGGTTTCTACGAGCAGTACTTC,CASSLGRGGRGFYEQYF
NA,12,TRBJ1-2,NA,TRBV11-2,TGTGCCAGCAGCTCGACCCGGACAGCTCCAATTTTC,CASSSTRTAPIF
NA,15,TRBJ1-3,NA,TRBV5-5,TGTGCCAGCAGCTTGGACATAGGGGCTGGAAACACCATATATTTT,CASSLDIGAGNTIYF
NA,15,TRBJ1-2,NA,TRBV15,TGTGCCACCAGCAGAGATAGCGGGGATAACTATGGCTACACCTTC,CATSRDSGDNYGYTF
TRBD2,16,TRBJ2-3,NA,TRBV13,TGTGCCAGCAGCCTACGGACTAGCGGGGGCACAGATACGCAGTATTTT,CASSLRTSGGTDTQYF
TRBD1,12,TRBJ1-2,NA,TRBV27,TGTGCCAGCAGCGGACAGGGGTCTGGCTACACCTTC,CASSGQGSGYTF
NA,15,TRBJ1-2,once,TRBV9,TGTGCCAGCAGTGAAGGGAAAGGGGCCCTCTATGGCTACACCTTC,CASSEGKGALYGYTF
TRBD2,17,TRBJ2-5,NA,TRBV5-6,TGTGCCAGCAGCCCCACTAGCGGGGGGGCCTATCAACGGACCCAGTACTTC,CASSPTSGGAYQRTQYF
NA,16,TRBJ2-2,NA,TRBV6-1,TGTGCCAGCAGTGAAAGGGCAGGGGTTAGCACCGGGGAGCTGTTTTTT,CASSERAGVSTGELFF
NA,11,TRBJ2-3,NA,TRBV6-5,TGTGCCAGCAGTCTCTTGGATACGCAGTATTTT,CASSLLDTQYF
TRBD2,16,TRBJ2-3,NA,TRBV7-6,TGTGCCAGCAGCGCCCGGGCGGGGGGTAGGACAGATACGCAGTATTTT,CASSARAGGRTDTQYF